This T cell receptor beta chain was identified in a study of beta chain features in type 1 diabetes. Study-level points and caveats: Shortening that was moderate but significant affected the TCRB CDR3s of Type 1 diabetes patients in all four CD4+ subsets.

Per donor, one heparinised blood draw averaged about 100 mL. V was clipped by 6 bases and J by 0 bases, with 12 bases between them. This CDR3 contains 15 residues. The germline gives CDR1 SNHLY, CDR2 FYNNEI. The whole isolated RNA underwent reverse transcription, so sequencing captured expressed TCRB transcripts. Sequencing was performed with immunoSEQ multiplex PCR; in TCRdb, only in-frame clones are kept and a portion is missing. The table lists about 400,000 clones, roughly an eighth of them singletons. This clone was counted between two and nine times. Its antigen is undetermined. V and J are TRBV2 and TRBJ1-3; weak D call: TRBD1 (5 bases). The TCR was taken from a woman aged 18-29 years with type 1 diabetes. Input material: naive CD4+ T cells from blood. The CDR3 spells CASSPTASSGNTIYF. The CDR3 DNA is TGTGCCAGCAGCCCGACAGCGTCCTCTGGAAACACCATATATTTT.